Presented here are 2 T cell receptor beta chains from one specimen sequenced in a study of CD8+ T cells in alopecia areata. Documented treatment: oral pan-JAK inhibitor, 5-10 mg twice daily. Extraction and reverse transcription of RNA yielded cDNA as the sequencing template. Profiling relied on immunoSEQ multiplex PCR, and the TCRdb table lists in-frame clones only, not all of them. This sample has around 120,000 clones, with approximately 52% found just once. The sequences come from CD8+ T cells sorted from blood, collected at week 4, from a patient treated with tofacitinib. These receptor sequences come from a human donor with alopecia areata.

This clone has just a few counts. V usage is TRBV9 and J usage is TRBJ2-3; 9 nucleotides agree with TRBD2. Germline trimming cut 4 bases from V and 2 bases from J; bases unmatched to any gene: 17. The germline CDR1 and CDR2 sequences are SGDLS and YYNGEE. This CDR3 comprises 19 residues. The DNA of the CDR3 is TGTGCCAGCAGCACCTCCGGGGAGCGGGGGGCAGGCCTCACAGATACGCAGTATTTT. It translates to CASSTSGERGAGLTDTQYF.

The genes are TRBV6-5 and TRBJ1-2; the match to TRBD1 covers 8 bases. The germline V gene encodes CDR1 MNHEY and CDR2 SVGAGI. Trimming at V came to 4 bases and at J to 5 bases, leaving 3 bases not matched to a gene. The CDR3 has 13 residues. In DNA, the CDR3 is TGTGCCAGCAGTTTGGGACAGGCGTATGGCTACACCTTC. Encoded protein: CASSLGQAYGYTF.